What follows are 2 T cell receptor beta chains derived from one specimen sequenced in a study of cytomegalovirus exposure and HLA in healthy donors. Primers included in the PCR were 60 Vbeta and 13 Jbeta primers. This table comes from immunoSEQ multiplex PCR, and its TCRdb copy is limited to in-frame clones, with some not included. The repertoire holds 150,000 or so clones, with 76% as singletons. The sequenced sample was PBMCs. The receptors come from a male donor in good health and CMV-seronegative.

Note on this clone: In the same sample, other DNA sequences code for this CDR3. This chain uses TRBV2 with TRBJ2-3; 9 positions agree with TRBD1. Germline V gene data show CDR1 as SNHLY and CDR2 as FYNNEI. The CDR3 runs to 15 residues. With V trimmed by 4 bases and J by 1 base, 3 bases remained unmatched. CDR3 coding DNA: TGTGCCAGCAGTGGAAGACAGGGGGGCACAGATACGCAGTATTTT. Translation: CASSGRQGGTDTQYF.

The V call is TRBV19, the J call TRBJ1-5; D gene ambiguous. CDR1 is LNHDA, CDR2 SQIVND, per germline (reference sequence). Trimming left V 5 bases short and J 0 bases short, with 17 bases between. The CDR3 has 17 amino acids. CDR3 bases: TGTGCCAGTAGTCCCCGGGCGGGGATCTATAGCAATCAGCCCCAGCATTTT. Amino acids: CASSPRAGIYSNQPQHF.